This is a list of T cell receptor beta chains from one sample in a study of cytomegalovirus exposure and HLA in healthy donors. TCRdb's table, derived via immunoSEQ multiplex PCR, lists solely in-frame clones and lacks some. The sample has roughly 150,000 clones; around three fifths are singletons. Sequences were obtained from PBMCs. These receptors originate from a woman in her thirties in good health and CMV-seropositive. Each CDR3 is given with its conserved first and last residue. The D gene is left open where the match is weak. Clone size is not always given. Where it is, it says once, few, many or a class for expanded clones.

j_gene: TRBJ1-2; abundance: NA; d_gene: TRBD1; v_gene: TRBV28; CDR3nt: TGTGCCAGCAGTTTCCCCGGGGACAGGGGGCTTCATGGCTACACCTTC; CDR3aa: CASSFPGDRGLHGYTF
j_gene: TRBJ2-3; abundance: NA; d_gene: NA; v_gene: TRBV29-1; CDR3nt: TGCAGCGTGGACGGGAGATCAGATACGCAGTATTTT; CDR3aa: CSVDGRSDTQYF
j_gene: TRBJ2-7; abundance: NA; d_gene: NA; v_gene: TRBV2; CDR3nt: TGTGCCAGCAGTGATGGGGGGGCTCACGAGCAGTACTTC; CDR3aa: CASSDGGAHEQYF
j_gene: TRBJ2-7; abundance: NA; d_gene: TRBD2; v_gene: TRBV5-1; CDR3nt: TGCGCCAGCAGCTTTCAGCGGGGGGGCCCCTACGAGCAGTACTTC; CDR3aa: CASSFQRGGPYEQYF
j_gene: TRBJ2-7; abundance: NA; d_gene: NA; v_gene: TRBV11-2; CDR3nt: TGTGCCAGCAGCTTAGACAGGAACGAGCAGTACTTC; CDR3aa: CASSLDRNEQYF
j_gene: TRBJ2-1; abundance: once; d_gene: NA; v_gene: TRBV4-1; CDR3nt: TGCGCCAGCAGCCAACAGGGTAAGCAGTTCTTC; CDR3aa: CASSQQGKQFF
j_gene: TRBJ1-5; abundance: NA; d_gene: NA; v_gene: TRBV6-1; CDR3nt: TGTGCCAGCAGTGTAGATAATCAGCCCCAGCATTTT; CDR3aa: CASSVDNQPQHF
j_gene: TRBJ1-2; abundance: NA; d_gene: NA; v_gene: TRBV19; CDR3nt: TGTGCCAGTAGGTTCGAGGCGGGCTATGGCTACACCTTC; CDR3aa: CASRFEAGYGYTF
j_gene: TRBJ2-2; abundance: NA; d_gene: TRBD1; v_gene: TRBV2; CDR3nt: TGTGCCAGCAGGGGGGACAGGGGATACACCGGGGAGCTGTTTTTT; CDR3aa: CASRGDRGYTGELFF
j_gene: TRBJ2-2; abundance: NA; d_gene: TRBD2; v_gene: TRBV5-1; CDR3nt: TGCGCCAGCAGCCCCCCTGGACTAGCGGAGAACACCGGGGAGCTGTTTTTT; CDR3aa: CASSPPGLAENTGELFF
j_gene: TRBJ2-5; abundance: NA; d_gene: TRBD1; v_gene: TRBV5-8; CDR3nt: TGTGCCAGCAGCTTCGGGACAGGGGAAGTCCAAGAGACCCAGTACTTC; CDR3aa: CASSFGTGEVQETQYF
j_gene: TRBJ1-1; abundance: NA; d_gene: NA; v_gene: TRBV7-8; CDR3nt: TGTGCCAGCAACATTCGACCAGGGGACACTGAAGCTTTCTTT; CDR3aa: CASNIRPGDTEAFF
j_gene: TRBJ1-1; abundance: few; d_gene: TRBD1; v_gene: TRBV14; CDR3nt: TGTGCCAGCAGCACAACAGGGGGTCGGACTGAAGCTTTCTTT; CDR3aa: CASSTTGGRTEAFF
j_gene: TRBJ1-1; abundance: once; d_gene: NA; v_gene: TRBV29-1; CDR3nt: TGCAGCGTTGAGTACGCGGGGTCGAACACTGAAGCTTTCTTT; CDR3aa: CSVEYAGSNTEAFF
j_gene: TRBJ2-3; abundance: NA; d_gene: NA; v_gene: TRBV2; CDR3nt: TGTGCCAGCAGTGAATCTACCTCTAGCACAGATACGCAGTATTTT; CDR3aa: CASSESTSSTDTQYF
j_gene: TRBJ1-5; abundance: NA; d_gene: NA; v_gene: TRBV6-6; CDR3nt: TGTGCCAGCAGTTACTCGATAGCCCTTACAGGGATGCCCCAGCATTTT; CDR3aa: CASSYSIALTGMPQHF
j_gene: TRBJ2-1; abundance: NA; d_gene: TRBD2; v_gene: TRBV28; CDR3nt: TGTGCCAGCAGTTTATTTAGGCTAGCGGGAGGGCCCTGGAATGAGCAGTTCTTC; CDR3aa: CASSLFRLAGGPWNEQFF
j_gene: TRBJ1-2; abundance: NA; d_gene: TRBD1; v_gene: TRBV6-5; CDR3nt: TGTGCCACCACCGTCAGGGGGCAGGGGGGAAATGGCTACACCTTC; CDR3aa: CATTVRGQGGNGYTF
j_gene: TRBJ2-5; abundance: few; d_gene: TRBD1; v_gene: TRBV19; CDR3nt: TGTGCCAGTAGTCCCCGGGACAGGGCACAGGAGACCCAGTACTTC; CDR3aa: CASSPRDRAQETQYF
j_gene: TRBJ2-3; abundance: NA; d_gene: NA; v_gene: TRBV5-4; CDR3nt: TGTGCCAGCAGCTACCCCCAAGGAGGGATAACGGGGGATACGCAGTATTTT; CDR3aa: CASSYPQGGITGDTQYF
j_gene: TRBJ1-2; abundance: NA; d_gene: TRBD1; v_gene: TRBV19; CDR3nt: TGTGCCAGTAGTGACCGGGACAGGGGGCCTAGTCCGGTATTC; CDR3aa: CASSDRDRGPSPVF